One and the same sample provided the 13 T cell receptor beta chains below, sequenced in a study of T cells after posttransplantation cyclophosphamide. Methotrexate plus calcineurin inhibitor accompanied controls' myeloablative marrow transplants; sampling was 1 year later. TCRdb keeps only in-frame clones here, not all; method: immunoSEQ multiplex PCR. The table shows about 9,900 clones, with around 89% occurring only once. Source: PBMCs, taken after an allogeneic stem cell transplant with a calcineurin inhibitor and methotrexate. The receptors were sampled from a male patient between 25 and 40 years old who received an allogeneic stem cell transplant from an unrelated donor, was CMV-positive, and had no GVHD. A subset of T cells may come from the graft donor.

This chain links TRBV15 with TRBJ2-7; D perhaps matches TRBD2 (7 bases). V lost 3 bases, J lost 3 bases, and 15 bases lay in between. The length of the CDR3 is 15 residues. The germline V gene has CDR1 LNHNV and CDR2 YYDKDF (reference sequence). The CDR3: CATSSSGLGGYEQYF. In DNA form, the CDR3 reads TGTGCCACCAGCAGTAGCGGACTAGGGGGCTACGAGCAGTACTTC.

The chain joins TRBV7-8 to TRBJ2-5; TRBD2 might be the D (6 bases). Deletions cut 5 bases from V and 5 bases from J, with 21 bases between. The germline CDR1 and CDR2 sequences are SGHVS and FQNEAQ. This CDR3 is built from 16 residues. The CDR3 DNA reads TGTGCCAGCAGCCCAAGTCTAGCGCCCCTAATGGAGACCCAGTACTTC. This gives the protein CASSPSLAPLMETQYF.

V and J are TRBV27 and TRBJ2-7, with 12 bases that match TRBD2. Germline lookup yields CDR1 MNHEY and CDR2 SMNVEV (reference sequence). V lost 5 bases to trimming and J lost 3 bases; unmatched junction nucleotides: 2. The CDR3 sequence is 14 residues long. The CDR3 sequence is CASSPTSGSYEQYV. The CDR3 DNA reads TGTGCCAGCAGTCCGACTAGCGGGAGCTACGAGCAGTACGTC.

The chain combines TRBV4-1 with TRBJ2-1; TRBD2 aligns across 9 bases. This CDR3 spans 17 amino acids. Germline V gives CDR1 MGHRA, CDR2 YSYEKL. V dropped 2 bases and J dropped 5; count of bases not matched to a gene: 10. The CDR3 DNA is TGCGCCAGCAGCCAATGGTATCAGCGGGAGGCCCACAATGAGCAGTTCTTC. Translated: CASSQWYQREAHNEQFF.

This clone was seen only a few times. This chain joins TRBV7-9 and TRBJ1-2; D remains unclear. Germline V gene lookup returns CDR1 SEHNR and CDR2 FQNEAQ (reference sequence). The CDR3 extends over 13 amino acids. The germline V and J ends were trimmed by 3 bases and 3 bases, with 8 bases remaining between them. The CDR3 DNA sequence: TGTGCCAGCAGCTTGGAGGGTGACTATGGCTACACCTTC. It translates to CASSLEGDYGYTF. Combining the CDR3 with reference TRBV7-9 and TRBJ1-2 gives the whole variable domain DTGVSQNPRHKITKRGQNVTFRCDPISEHNRLYWYRQTLGQGPEFLTYFQNEAQLEKSRLLSDRFSAERPKGSFSTLEIQRTEQGDSAMYLCASSLEGDYGYTFGSGTRLTVV.

This chain joins TRBV5-1 and TRBJ1-1, with TRBD1 matching 7 bases. The CDR3 contains 14 residues. Germline V gives CDR1 SGHRS, CDR2 YFSETQ. The V gene end was trimmed by 0 bases and the J gene end by 5 bases; junction bases not matched to a gene: 4. The CDR3 loop reads CASSLEGAWTEAFF. CDR3 nucleotide sequence: TGCGCCAGCAGCTTGGAGGGGGCGTGGACTGAAGCTTTCTTT.

This chain connects TRBV11-3 to TRBJ2-3, with D tentatively TRBD2 (5 bases). The germline gives CDR1 SGHNT, CDR2 YENEEA. Trimming took off 2 bases at V and 9 bases at J, with 12 bases between the two ends. The CDR3 extends over 13 amino acids. This CDR3 reads CASSLNMRATQYF. CDR3 nucleotide sequence: TGTGCCAGCAGCTTAAATATGCGGGCGACGCAGTATTTT.

This clone was seen more than once but under ten times. V usage is TRBV29-1 and J usage is TRBJ2-1; unclear D gene. The CDR3 is 13 residues long. Between the trimmed V and J ends, which lost 1 base and 6 bases, there was a span of 10 bases. CDR1 and CDR2 from the germline V gene are SQVTM and ANQGSEA. The CDR3 region has the DNA TGCAGCGTTGAAGGCCTAGATACCAATGAGCAGTTCTTC. Amino acid sequence: CSVEGLDTNEQFF.

V usage is TRBV11-1 and J usage is TRBJ2-7; 8 bases map to TRBD1. After removal of 4 bases from V and 3 bases from J, the junction contained 5 bases not matched to a gene. Germline V gives CDR1 SGHAT, CDR2 FQDESV (reference sequence). This CDR3 contains 14 residues. The CDR3 DNA follows: TGTGCCAGCAGCTATTCTGGACAGGGCTACGAGCAGTACTTC. Protein: CASSYSGQGYEQYF. The entire variable domain, with the rest obtained from reference TRBV11-1 and TRBJ2-7, is as follows: EAEVAQSPRYKITEKSQAVAFWCDPISGHATLYWYRQILGQGPELLVQFQDESVVDDSQLPKDRFSAERLKGVDSTLKIQPAELGDSAMYLCASSYSGQGYEQYFGPGTRLTVT.

The chain joins TRBV4-1 to TRBJ2-6; D possibly corresponds to TRBD1 (5 bases). CDR1 is MGHRA and CDR2 is YSYEKL in the germline V gene. With 0 bases removed from V and 0 bases from J, the gap between germline ends came to 9 bases. The CDR3 totals 17 residues. DNA of the CDR3: TGCGCCAGCAGCCAAGATCCTGGGGCCTCTGGGGCCAACGTCCTGACTTTC. Translated, it gives CASSQDPGASGANVLTF.

The J gene is TRBJ1-5, the V gene TRBV18; D is uncertain. Germline CDR1 is KGHSH and CDR2 is LQKENI. The germline V and J ends were trimmed by 3 bases and 5 bases, with 11 bases remaining between them. The CDR3 covers 14 residues. DNA for the CDR3: TGTGCCAGCTCACCTTCCGTGGGAGATCAGCCCCAGCATTTT. It is translated as CASSPSVGDQPQHF.

The chain couples TRBV12-5 to TRBJ1-5, with 7 bases matching TRBD1. The trim removed 1 base at V and 5 bases at J, leaving 8 bases unmatched. The CDR3 length is 16 residues. The V gene's germline CDR1 is LGHNT and CDR2 FRNRAP. The DNA for the CDR3 is TGTGCTAGTGGTTTGGCGCTGACAGGGTCGCATCAGCCCCAGCATTTT. It is translated as CASGLALTGSHQPQHF.

The chain combines TRBV5-1 with TRBJ2-1; D perhaps matches TRBD1 (5 bases). This CDR3 is built from 14 residues. Trimming shortened V by 1 base and J by 6 bases, and 11 bases separated the two germline ends. CDR1 is SGHRS, CDR2 YFSETQ, per germline. CDR3 loop: CASSLMGRGNEQFF. Written as DNA, the CDR3 is TGCGCCAGCAGCTTGATGGGAAGGGGCAATGAGCAGTTCTTC. Combining the CDR3 with reference TRBV5-1 and TRBJ2-1 gives the whole variable domain KAGVTQTPRYLIKTRGQQVTLSCSPISGHRSVSWYQQTPGQGLQFLFEYFSETQRNKGNFPGRFSGRQFSNSRSEMNVSTLELGDSALYLCASSLMGRGNEQFFGPGTRLTVL.